One and the same sample provided the 2 T cell receptor beta chains below, sequenced in a study of vaccination effects on CD4 cells after COVID-19. ViraFEST used viral peptide pools to expand antigen-specific CD4+ T cells before sequencing. Scientists isolated CD4+ T cells after a roughly ten-day culture period ended. The healthy vaccine recipients, who had no prior SARS-CoV-2 infection, showed negative nucleocapsid antibodies. TCRdb's table, derived via immunoSEQ multiplex PCR, lists solely in-frame clones and lacks some. Among tens of thousands of clones listed, roughly 79% were seen once. What these receptors recognize is not known. Here the sequenced sample was CD4+ T cells from PBMCs cultured with HCoV-OC43 spike peptides, taken before COVID-19 vaccination. The subset is: HCoV-OC43 spike overlapping peptide pool stimulation. Receptors were obtained from a human donor who received a COVID-19 vaccine.

The V gene is TRBV19, the J gene TRBJ1-5, with D maybe TRBD1 (5 bases). The CDR3 covers 16 residues. The V gene's germline CDR1 is LNHDA and CDR2 SQIVND (reference sequence). V was trimmed by 1 base and J by 4 bases, leaving 14 bases between them. As DNA, the CDR3 is TGTGCCAGTAGTATAGGCAGGGCTGCCTCGAATCAGCCCCAGCATTTT. Translating it yields CASSIGRAASNQPQHF.

The chain carries TRBV5-1 and TRBJ1-1; the match to TRBD1 covers 11 bases. V was clipped by 4 bases and J by 4 bases; unmatched bases: 3. The CDR3 spans 14 residues. The V gene's germline CDR1 is SGHRS and CDR2 YFSETQ. The CDR3 region is CASSRDRGSTEAFF. The CDR3 coding sequence is TGCGCCAGCAGCCGGGACAGGGGGAGCACTGAAGCTTTCTTT.